This TCR beta chain was captured in a study of blood T cell repertoires in COVID-19. Turning to the study itself: T cells, B-cell-depleted T cells, or PBMCs provided the cDNA or gDNA that served as material.

Germline CDR1 SQVTM, CDR2 ANQGSEA. V lost 5 bases, J lost 0 bases, and 17 bases lay in between. The CDR3 length is 16 residues. How the authors handled the data: Amplification of reference gene primers provided the estimated nucleated cell counts. TCRdb's table, derived via immunoSEQ multiplex PCR, lists solely in-frame clones and lacks some. V and J calls and clone size are copied from that table; D and trimming were computed from the DNA. The data hold roughly 260,000 clones, with approximately 90% observed a single time. This clonotype originated in a man in his 60s who had recovered from COVID-19. The sample consisted of peripheral blood. The chain carries TRBV29-1 and TRBJ2-1; the D is unclear. The CDR3 is CSVILLGQSSYNEQFF. CDR3 coding DNA: TGCAGCGTTATTCTCCTTGGGCAGAGCTCCTACAATGAGCAGTTCTTC.